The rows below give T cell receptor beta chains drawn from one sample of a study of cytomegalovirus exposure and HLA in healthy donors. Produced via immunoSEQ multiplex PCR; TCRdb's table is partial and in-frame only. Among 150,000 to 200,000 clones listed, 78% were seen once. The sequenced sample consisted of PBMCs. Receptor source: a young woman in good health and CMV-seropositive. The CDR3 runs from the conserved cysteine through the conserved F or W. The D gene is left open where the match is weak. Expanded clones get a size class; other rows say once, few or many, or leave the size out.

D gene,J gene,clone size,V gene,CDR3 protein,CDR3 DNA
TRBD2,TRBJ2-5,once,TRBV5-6,CASSFSGGALKYF,TGTGCCAGCAGCTTCAGCGGGGGGGCTCTAAAGTACTTC
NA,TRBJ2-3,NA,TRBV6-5,CASSSGGTRRDTQYF,TGTGCCAGCAGTTCAGGCGGGACCAGGAGAGATACGCAGTATTTT
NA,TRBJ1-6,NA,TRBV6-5,CASSYSIAGGTSPLHF,TGTGCCAGCAGTTACTCGATTGCGGGTGGAACTTCACCCCTCCACTTT
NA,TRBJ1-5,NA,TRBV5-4,CASERAQPQHF,TGTGCCAGCGAGAGGGCTCAGCCCCAGCATTTT
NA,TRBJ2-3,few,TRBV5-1,CASSLGGIGDTQYF,TGCGCCAGCAGCTTGGGCGGGATCGGAGATACGCAGTATTTT
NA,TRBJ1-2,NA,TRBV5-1,CASNYRESTYGYTF,TGCGCCAGCAACTACAGGGAATCCACCTATGGCTACACCTTC
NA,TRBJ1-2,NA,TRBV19,CASRAALGDYGYTF,TGTGCCAGTAGGGCCGCCTTAGGGGACTATGGCTACACCTTC
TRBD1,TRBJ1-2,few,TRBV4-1,CASSQDQEGTGNSYGYTF,TGCGCCAGCAGCCAAGATCAAGAGGGGACAGGGAATTCTTATGGCTACACCTTC
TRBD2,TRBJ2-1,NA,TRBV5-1,CASSASLAAFYNEQFF,TGCGCCAGCAGCGCAAGCCTAGCGGCCTTTTACAATGAGCAGTTCTTC
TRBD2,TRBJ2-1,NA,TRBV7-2,CASRTSSYNEQFF,TGTGCCAGCCGGACTAGCTCCTACAATGAGCAGTTCTTC
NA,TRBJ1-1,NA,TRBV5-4,CASGPRQIEAFF,TGTGCCAGCGGACCCCGACAGATAGAAGCTTTCTTT
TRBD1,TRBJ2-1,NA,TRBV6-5,CASRQGIEQFF,TGTGCCTCACGACAGGGCATTGAGCAGTTCTTC
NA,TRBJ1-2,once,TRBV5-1,CASSLDSLSANYGYTF,TGCGCCAGCAGCCTGGACAGCTTATCAGCTAACTATGGCTACACCTTC
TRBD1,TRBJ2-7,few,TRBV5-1,CASSADRAYEQYF,TGCGCCAGCAGCGCCGACAGGGCCTACGAGCAGTACTTC
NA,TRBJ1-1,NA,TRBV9,CASSVATLPGAEAFF,TGTGCCAGCAGCGTAGCAACGCTCCCGGGGGCTGAAGCTTTCTTT
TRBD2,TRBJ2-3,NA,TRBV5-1,CASSLDGSGATQYF,TGCGCCAGCAGCCTTGACGGAAGCGGGGCTACGCAGTATTTT
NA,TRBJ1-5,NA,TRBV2,CASSEPSGRSNQPQHF,TGTGCCAGCAGTGAACCTTCCGGGAGATCAAATCAGCCCCAGCATTTT
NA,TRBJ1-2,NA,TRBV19,CASSIPTSYGYTF,TGTGCCAGTAGTATACCCACTTCCTATGGCTACACCTTC
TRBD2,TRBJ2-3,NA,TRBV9,CASSVGTSGASFAQYF,TGTGCCAGCAGCGTAGGGACTAGCGGGGCCTCGTTCGCGCAGTATTTT
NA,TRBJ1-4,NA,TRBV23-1,CASSQSGTPRGATNEKLFF,TGCGCCAGCAGTCAATCAGGAACCCCCAGGGGTGCAACTAATGAAAAACTGTTTTTT
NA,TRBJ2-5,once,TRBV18,CASSPRETQYF,TGTGCCAGCTCACCTCGTGAGACCCAGTACTTC
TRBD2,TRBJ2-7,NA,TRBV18,CASSPNSGRSGEQYF,TGTGCCAGCTCACCAAATAGCGGGAGAAGTGGCGAGCAGTACTTC
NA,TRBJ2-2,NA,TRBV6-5,CASSSSDRANTGELFF,NA
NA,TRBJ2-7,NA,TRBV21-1,CARPKPSSYEQYF,TGTGCCCGCCCCAAGCCGAGCTCCTACGAGCAGTACTTC
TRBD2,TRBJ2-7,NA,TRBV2,CASSEDTGLAGYEQYF,TGTGCCAGCAGTGAAGATACGGGACTAGCGGGCTACGAGCAGTACTTC
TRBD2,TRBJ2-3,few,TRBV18,CASSRQIAGPTRTDTQYF,TGTGCCAGCTCACGACAGATAGCGGGCCCTACTCGCACAGATACGCAGTATTTT
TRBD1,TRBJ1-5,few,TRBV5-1,CASSLAGGGQPQHF,TGCGCCAGCAGCCTGGCAGGGGGCGGGCAGCCCCAGCATTTT
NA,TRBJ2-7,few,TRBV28,CASSLHLASLSYEQYF,TGTGCCAGCAGCCTACATTTGGCTAGCCTCTCCTACGAGCAGTACTTC
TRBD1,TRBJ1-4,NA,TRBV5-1,CASSFAGQAENEKLFF,TGCGCCAGCAGCTTTGCCGGACAGGCCGAGAATGAAAAACTGTTTTTT
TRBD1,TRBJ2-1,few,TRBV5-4,CASSLRQGRFNEQFF,TGTGCCAGCAGCTTGAGACAGGGACGATTCAATGAGCAGTTCTTC
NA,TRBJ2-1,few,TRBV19,CASSTATYNEQFF,TGTGCCAGTAGCACAGCCACCTACAATGAGCAGTTCTTC
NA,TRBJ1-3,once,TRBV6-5,CASGSGVSGNTIYF,TGTGCCAGCGGCTCAGGGGTATCGGGAAACACCATATATTTT